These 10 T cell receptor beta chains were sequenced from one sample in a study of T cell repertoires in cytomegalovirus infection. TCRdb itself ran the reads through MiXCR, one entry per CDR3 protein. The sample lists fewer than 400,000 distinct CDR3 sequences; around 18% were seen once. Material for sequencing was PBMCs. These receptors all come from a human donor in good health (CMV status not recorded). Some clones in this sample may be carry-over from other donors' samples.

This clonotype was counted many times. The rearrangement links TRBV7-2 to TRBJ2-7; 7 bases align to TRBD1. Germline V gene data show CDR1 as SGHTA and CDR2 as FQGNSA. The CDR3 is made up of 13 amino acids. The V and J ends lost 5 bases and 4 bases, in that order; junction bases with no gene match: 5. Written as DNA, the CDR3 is TGTGCCAGCAGCCGAACAGGGGTGTACGAGCAGTACTTC. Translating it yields CASSRTGVYEQYF.

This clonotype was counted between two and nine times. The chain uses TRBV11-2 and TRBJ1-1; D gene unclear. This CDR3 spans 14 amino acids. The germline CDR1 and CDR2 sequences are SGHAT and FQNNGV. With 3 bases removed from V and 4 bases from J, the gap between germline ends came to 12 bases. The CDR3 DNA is TGTGCCAGCAGCTTCGGAGGGATCGGCACTGAAGCTTTCTTT. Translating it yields CASSFGGIGTEAFF.

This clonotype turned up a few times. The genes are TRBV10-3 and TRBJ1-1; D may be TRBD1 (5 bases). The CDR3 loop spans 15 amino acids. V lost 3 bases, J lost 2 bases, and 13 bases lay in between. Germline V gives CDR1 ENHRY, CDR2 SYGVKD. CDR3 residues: CAISDFGGINTEAFF. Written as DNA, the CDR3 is TGTGCCATCAGTGATTTTGGGGGAATAAACACTGAAGCTTTCTTT.

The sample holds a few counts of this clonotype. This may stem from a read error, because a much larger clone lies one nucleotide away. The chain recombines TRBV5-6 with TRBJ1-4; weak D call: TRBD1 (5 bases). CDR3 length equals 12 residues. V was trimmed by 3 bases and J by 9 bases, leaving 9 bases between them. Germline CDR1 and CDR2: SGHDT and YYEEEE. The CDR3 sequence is CASSSGRQKLFF. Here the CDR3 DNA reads TGTGCCAGCAGCTCGGGACGGCAAAAACTGTTTTTT.

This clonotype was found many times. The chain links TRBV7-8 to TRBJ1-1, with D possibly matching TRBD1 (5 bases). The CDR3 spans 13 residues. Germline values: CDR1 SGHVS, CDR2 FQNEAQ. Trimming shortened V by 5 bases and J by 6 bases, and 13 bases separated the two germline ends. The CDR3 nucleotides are TGTGCCAGCAGCCCCACGTGGGGGGCTGAAGCTTTCTTT. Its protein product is CASSPTWGAEAFF. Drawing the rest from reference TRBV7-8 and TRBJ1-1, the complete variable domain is GAGVSQSPRYKVAKRGQDVALRCDPISGHVSLFWYQQALGQGPEFLTYFQNEAQLDKSGLPSDRFFAERPEGSVSTLKIQRTQQEDSAVYLCASSPTWGAEAFFGQGTRLTVV.

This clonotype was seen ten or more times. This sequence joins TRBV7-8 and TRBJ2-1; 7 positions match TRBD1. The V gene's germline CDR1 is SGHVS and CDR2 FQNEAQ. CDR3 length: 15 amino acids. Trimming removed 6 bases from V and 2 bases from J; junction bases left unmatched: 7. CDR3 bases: TGTGCCAGCAGGCCTAAAACAGGGGCCTACAATGAGCAGTTCTTC. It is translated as CASRPKTGAYNEQFF.

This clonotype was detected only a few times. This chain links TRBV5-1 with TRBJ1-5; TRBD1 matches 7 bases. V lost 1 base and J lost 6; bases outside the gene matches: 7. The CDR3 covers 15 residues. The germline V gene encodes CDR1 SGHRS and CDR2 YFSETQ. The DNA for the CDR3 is TGCGCCAGCAGCTTGCAGGGGGAGGGTGGTCAGCCCCAGCATTTT. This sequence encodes CASSLQGEGGQPQHF.

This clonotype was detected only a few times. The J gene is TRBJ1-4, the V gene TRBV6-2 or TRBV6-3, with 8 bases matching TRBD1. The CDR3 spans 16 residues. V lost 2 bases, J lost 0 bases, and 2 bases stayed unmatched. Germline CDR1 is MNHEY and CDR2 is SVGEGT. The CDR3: CASSYDRGATNEKLFF. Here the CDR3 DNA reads TGTGCCAGCAGTTACGACAGGGGAGCAACTAATGAAAAACTGTTTTTT.

CDR3 DNA: TGCAGTGCTAGACCCCTGGGGACAGGGGGCCTTCGGGAGACCCAGTACTTC. Its translation is CSARPLGTGGLRETQYF. The chain has TRBV20-1 and TRBJ2-5; 12 bases map to TRBD1. The CDR3 runs 17 residues. The V gene end was trimmed by 2 bases and the J gene end by 5 bases; junction bases not matched to a gene: 12. The V gene's germline CDR1 is DFQATT and CDR2 SNEGSKA (reference sequence).

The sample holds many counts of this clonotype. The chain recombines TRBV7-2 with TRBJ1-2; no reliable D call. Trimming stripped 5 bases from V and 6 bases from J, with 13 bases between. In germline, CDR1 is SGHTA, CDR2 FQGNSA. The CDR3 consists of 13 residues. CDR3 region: CASSPGPSDGYTF. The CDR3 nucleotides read TGTGCCAGCAGCCCGGGCCCCTCGGATGGCTACACCTTC.